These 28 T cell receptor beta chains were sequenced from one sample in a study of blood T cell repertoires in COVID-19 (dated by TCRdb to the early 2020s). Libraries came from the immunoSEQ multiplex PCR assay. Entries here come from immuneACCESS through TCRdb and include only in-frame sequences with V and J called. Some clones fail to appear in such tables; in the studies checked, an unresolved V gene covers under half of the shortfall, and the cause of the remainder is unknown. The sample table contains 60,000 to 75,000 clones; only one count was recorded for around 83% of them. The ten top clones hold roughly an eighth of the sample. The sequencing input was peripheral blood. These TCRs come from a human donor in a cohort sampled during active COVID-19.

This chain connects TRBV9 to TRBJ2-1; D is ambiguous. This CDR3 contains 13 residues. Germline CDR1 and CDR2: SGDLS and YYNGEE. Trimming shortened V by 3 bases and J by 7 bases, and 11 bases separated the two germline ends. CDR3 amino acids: CASSAGFQNEQFF. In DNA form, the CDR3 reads TGTGCCAGCAGCGCTGGTTTCCAGAATGAGCAGTTCTTC.

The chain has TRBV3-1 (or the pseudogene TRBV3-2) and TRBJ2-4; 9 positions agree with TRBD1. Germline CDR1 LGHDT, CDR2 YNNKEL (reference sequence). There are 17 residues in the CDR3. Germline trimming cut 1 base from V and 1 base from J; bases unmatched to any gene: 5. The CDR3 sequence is CASSQVGTGSAKNIQYF. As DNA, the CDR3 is TGTGCCAGCAGCCAAGTCGGGACAGGGTCCGCCAAAAACATTCAGTACTTC.

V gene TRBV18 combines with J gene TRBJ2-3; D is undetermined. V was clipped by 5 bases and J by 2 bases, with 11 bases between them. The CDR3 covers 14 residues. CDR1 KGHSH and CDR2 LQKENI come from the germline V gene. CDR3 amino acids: CASSTDITTDTQYF. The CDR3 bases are TGTGCCAGCTCAACCGACATAACCACAGATACGCAGTATTTT.

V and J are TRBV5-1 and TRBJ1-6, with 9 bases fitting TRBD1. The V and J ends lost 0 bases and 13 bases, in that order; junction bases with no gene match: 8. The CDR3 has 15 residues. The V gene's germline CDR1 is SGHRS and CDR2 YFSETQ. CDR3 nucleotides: TGCGCCAGCAGCTTGGCAGGGACAGGGTTGGATCCCCTCCACTTT. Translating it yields CASSLAGTGLDPLHF.

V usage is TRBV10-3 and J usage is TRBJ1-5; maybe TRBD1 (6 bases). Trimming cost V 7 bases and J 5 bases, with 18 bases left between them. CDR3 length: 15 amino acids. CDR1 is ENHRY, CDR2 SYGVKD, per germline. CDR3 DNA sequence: TGTGCCATCAAAGCTGGGGGGGCGGGTTATCAGCCCCAGCATTTT. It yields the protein CAIKAGGAGYQPQHF.

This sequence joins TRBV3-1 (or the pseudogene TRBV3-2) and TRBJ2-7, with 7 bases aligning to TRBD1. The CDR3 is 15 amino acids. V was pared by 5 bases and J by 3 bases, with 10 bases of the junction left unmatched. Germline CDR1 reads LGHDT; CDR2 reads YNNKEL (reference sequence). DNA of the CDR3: TGTGCCAGCAGCAGGCCCTTGGGACAGTTCTACGAGCAGTACTTC. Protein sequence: CASSRPLGQFYEQYF.

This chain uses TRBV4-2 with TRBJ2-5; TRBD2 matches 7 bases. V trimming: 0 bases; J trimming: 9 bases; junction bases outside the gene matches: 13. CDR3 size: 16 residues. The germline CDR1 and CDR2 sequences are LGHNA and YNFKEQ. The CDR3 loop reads CASSQDYLAALGAQYF. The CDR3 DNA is TGTGCCAGCAGCCAAGATTACCTAGCGGCCTTGGGGGCCCAGTACTTC.

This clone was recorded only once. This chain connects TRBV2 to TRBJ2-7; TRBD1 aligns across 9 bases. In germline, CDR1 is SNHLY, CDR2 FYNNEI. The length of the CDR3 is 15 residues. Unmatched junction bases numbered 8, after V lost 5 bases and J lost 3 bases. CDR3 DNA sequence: TGTGCCAGCAGTTACCGGGACAGGGCCAACTACGAGCAGTACGTC. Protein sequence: CASSYRDRANYEQYV.

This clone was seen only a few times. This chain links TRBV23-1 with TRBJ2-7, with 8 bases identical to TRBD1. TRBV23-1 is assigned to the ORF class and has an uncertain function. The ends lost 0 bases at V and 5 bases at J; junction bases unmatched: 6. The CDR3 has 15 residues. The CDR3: CASSQSYRGRNEQYV. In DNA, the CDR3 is TGCGCCAGCAGTCAATCCTACAGGGGGAGGAACGAGCAGTACGTC.

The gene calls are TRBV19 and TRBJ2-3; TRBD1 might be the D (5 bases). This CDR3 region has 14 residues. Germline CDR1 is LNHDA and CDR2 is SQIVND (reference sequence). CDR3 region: CGSRSRDGTDTQYF. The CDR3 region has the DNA TGTGGGAGTAGGTCCAGGGATGGCACAGATACGCAGTATTTT.

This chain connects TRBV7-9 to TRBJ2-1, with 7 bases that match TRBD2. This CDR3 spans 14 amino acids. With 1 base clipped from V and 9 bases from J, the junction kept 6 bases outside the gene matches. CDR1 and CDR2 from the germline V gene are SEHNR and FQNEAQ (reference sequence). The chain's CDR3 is CASSLDGLVVEQFF. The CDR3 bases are TGTGCCAGCAGCTTAGACGGACTAGTCGTTGAGCAGTTCTTC.

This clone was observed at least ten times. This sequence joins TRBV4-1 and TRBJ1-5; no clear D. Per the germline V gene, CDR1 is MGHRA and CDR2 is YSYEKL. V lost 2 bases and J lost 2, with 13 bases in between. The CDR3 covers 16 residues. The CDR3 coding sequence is TGCGCCAGCAGCCAAACCGTCACTAGAGGCAATCAGCCCCAGCATTTT. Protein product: CASSQTVTRGNQPQHF.

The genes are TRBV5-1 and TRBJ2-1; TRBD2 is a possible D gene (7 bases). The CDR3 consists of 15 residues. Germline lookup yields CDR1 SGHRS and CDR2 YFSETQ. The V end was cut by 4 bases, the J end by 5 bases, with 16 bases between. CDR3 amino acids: CASSPGGGAHNEQFF. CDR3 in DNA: TGCGCCAGCAGCCCTGGGGGGGGCGCCCACAATGAGCAGTTCTTC.

CDR3 coding DNA: TGCGCCAGCAGCTTGGTTGGAAGGGGGCAAGATACGCAGTATTTT. This codes for CASSLVGRGQDTQYF. The genes are TRBV5-1 and TRBJ2-3; TRBD1 matches 7 bases. The J segment lost 5 bases and the V segment lost 0 bases, leaving 6 bases of the junction unmatched. The CDR3 sequence is 15 residues long. CDR1 and CDR2 from the germline V gene are SGHRS and YFSETQ.

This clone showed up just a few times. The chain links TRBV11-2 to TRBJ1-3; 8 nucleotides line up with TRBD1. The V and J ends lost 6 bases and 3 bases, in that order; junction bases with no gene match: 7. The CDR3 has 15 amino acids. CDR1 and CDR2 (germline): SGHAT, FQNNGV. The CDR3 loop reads CASRQTRGRGNTIYF. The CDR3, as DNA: TGTGCCAGCAGACAAACCAGGGGGCGTGGAAACACCATATATTTT. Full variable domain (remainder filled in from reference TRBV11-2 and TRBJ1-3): EAGVAQSPRYKIIEKRQSVAFWCNPISGHATLYWYQQILGQGPKLLIQFQNNGVVDDSQLPKDRFSAERLKGVDSTLKIQPAKLEDSAVYLCASRQTRGRGNTIYFGEGSWLTVV.

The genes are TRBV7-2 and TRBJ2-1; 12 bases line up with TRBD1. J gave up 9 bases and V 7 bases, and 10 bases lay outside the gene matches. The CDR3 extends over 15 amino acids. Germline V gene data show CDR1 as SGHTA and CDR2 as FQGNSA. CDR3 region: CASTRGGQGAREQFF. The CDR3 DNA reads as TGTGCCAGCACTCGAGGGGGACAGGGGGCGCGTGAGCAGTTCTTC.

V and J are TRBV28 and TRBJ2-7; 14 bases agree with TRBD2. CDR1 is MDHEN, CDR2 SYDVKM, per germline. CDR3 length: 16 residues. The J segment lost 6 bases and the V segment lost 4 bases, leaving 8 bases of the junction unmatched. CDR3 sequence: CASSSRTGTSGGEQYV. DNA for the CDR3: TGTGCCAGCAGTTCCAGAACTGGGACTAGCGGGGGCGAGCAGTACGTC.

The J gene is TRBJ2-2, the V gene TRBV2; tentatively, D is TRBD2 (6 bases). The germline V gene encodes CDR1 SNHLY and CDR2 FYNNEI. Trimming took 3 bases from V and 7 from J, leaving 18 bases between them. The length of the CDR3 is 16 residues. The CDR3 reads CASSDGGSPWGGELFF. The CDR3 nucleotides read TGTGCCAGCAGTGATGGGGGGTCCCCTTGGGGCGGGGAGCTGTTTTTT.

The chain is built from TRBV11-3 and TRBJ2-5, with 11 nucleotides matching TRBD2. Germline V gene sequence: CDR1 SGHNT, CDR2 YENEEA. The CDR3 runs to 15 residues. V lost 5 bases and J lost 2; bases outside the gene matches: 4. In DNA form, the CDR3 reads TGTGCCAGCAGCCAACTAGCGGGAGCACAAGAGACCCAGTACTTC. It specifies CASSQLAGAQETQYF.

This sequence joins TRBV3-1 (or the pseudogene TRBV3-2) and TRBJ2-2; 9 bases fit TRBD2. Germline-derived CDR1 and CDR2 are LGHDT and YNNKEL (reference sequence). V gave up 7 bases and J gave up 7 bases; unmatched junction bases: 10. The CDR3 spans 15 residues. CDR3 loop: CASTRRGGQGGELFF. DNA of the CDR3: TGTGCCAGCACCAGGCGGGGGGGCCAGGGCGGGGAGCTGTTTTTT.

CDR3 in DNA: TGTGCCATCAGTGGACGGGGGGCCGGGGAGCTGTTTTTT. Translating gives CAISGRGAGELFF. V usage is TRBV10-3 and J usage is TRBJ2-2, with 7 positions matching TRBD2. V lost 4 bases, J lost 6 bases, and 2 bases stayed unmatched. The CDR3 contains 13 residues. Looked up from germline, CDR1 is ENHRY and CDR2 is SYGVKD.

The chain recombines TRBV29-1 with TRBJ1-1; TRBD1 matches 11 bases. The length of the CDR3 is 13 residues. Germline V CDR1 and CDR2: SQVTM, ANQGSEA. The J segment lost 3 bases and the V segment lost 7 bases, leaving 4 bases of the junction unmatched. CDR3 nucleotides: TGCAGCGCCCTGGGACAGGGGGACACTGAAGCTTTCTTT. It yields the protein CSALGQGDTEAFF.

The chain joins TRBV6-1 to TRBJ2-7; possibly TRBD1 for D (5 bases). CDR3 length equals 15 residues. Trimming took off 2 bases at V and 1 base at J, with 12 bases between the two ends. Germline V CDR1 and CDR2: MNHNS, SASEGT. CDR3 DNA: TGTGCCAGCAGTGAACTCGAGGACACATCCTACGAGCAGTACTTC. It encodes CASSELEDTSYEQYF.

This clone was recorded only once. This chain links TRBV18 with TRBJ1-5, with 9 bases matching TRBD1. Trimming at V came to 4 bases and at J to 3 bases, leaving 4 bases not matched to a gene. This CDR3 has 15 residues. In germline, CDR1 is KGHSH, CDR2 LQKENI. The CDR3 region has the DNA TGTGCCAGCTCACTGGGACAGGGCTACAATCAGCCCCAGCATTTT. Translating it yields CASSLGQGYNQPQHF.

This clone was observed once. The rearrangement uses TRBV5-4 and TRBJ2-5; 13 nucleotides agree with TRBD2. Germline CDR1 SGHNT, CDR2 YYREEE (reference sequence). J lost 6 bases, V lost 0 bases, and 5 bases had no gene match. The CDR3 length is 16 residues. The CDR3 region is CASSLAPTSGGKTQYF. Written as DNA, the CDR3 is TGTGCCAGCAGCTTGGCCCCGACTAGCGGGGGGAAGACCCAGTACTTC.

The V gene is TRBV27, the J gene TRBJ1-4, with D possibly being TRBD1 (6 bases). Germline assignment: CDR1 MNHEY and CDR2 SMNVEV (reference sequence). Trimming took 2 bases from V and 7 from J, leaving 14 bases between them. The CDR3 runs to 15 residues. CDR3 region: CASSLTGLGAEKLFF. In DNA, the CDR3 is TGTGCCAGCAGTTTAACCGGGTTGGGGGCTGAAAAACTGTTTTTT.

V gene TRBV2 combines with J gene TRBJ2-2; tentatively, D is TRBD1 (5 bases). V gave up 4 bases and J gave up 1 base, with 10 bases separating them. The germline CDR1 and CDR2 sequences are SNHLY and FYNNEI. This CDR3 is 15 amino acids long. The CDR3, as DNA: TGTGCCAGCAGTGTCAGACAGTGGAACACCGGGGAGCTGTTTTTT. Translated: CASSVRQWNTGELFF.

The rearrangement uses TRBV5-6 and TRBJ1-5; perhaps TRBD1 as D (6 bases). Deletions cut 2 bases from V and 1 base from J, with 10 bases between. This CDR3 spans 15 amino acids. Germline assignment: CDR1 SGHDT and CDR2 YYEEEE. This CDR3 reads CASSFGTLSNQPQHF. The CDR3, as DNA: TGTGCCAGCAGCTTTGGGACACTGAGCAATCAGCCCCAGCATTTT.